This TCR beta chain was sequenced during a study of human T cells and chemical hapten exposure (dated by TCRdb to the early 2020s). Background on the whole study: For sensitization, 2% DPC in acetone was applied to an approximately 2 cm by approximately 2 cm area of upper inner arm skin. Libraries were pooled for sequencing, and variation in per-sample TCR yields was attributed mainly to small differences in library volumes within the pool. Patients additionally received weekly therapeutic DPC doses to the scalp throughout the approximately 25-week study period. The study tracked peripheral blood TCR repertoire changes in vivo during primary and secondary sensitization to the hapten diphenylcyclopropenone (DPC) in alopecia patients. Blood samples were taken from patients before sensitization (week 0) and then at 2, 6 and about 24 weeks after DPC sensitization. The patient cohort, mostly female, included alopecia areata with under or over 50% scalp involvement, alopecia totalis and alopecia universalis. Twenty-nine alopecia patients provided blood for TCR sequencing at one to four time points (pre-sensitization, 2, 6 and 24 weeks). Patch tests used Finn chambers with 0.01% DPC on the upper back, scored after 6 days by International Contact Dermatitis Research Group standards. What the work shows at the level of the full study, not this receptor alone: Because all patients had alopecia, a presumed autoimmune disease, the immune response of the patients might differ from that of healthy individuals. A positive correlation was found between the number of PT1 expanded TCRs and patch test score, with significance reached at thresholds 8, 16 and 32 but not 4. After repeated subsampling, changes were observed in the strength of the expansion versus patch-test correlation and in the threshold at which the correlation became significant. Expanded TCRs formed significantly more large CDR3 similarity clusters than pre-sensitization or healthy control sets, consistent with antigen-driven responses. DPC sensitization did not change how many TCRs were above 1 in 1000 frequency, and no evidence was found of alterations in global repertoire structure.

This clonotype was found many times. Its binding antigen is unknown. No much larger clone exists at a distance of one base, and base qualities are not known. The cysteine opens and the phenylalanine closes a CDR3 of 16 amino acids. Left in the record is the CDR3 DNA by itself, 48 bases read in frame from the first base. Between the V and J ends, shortened by 3 bases and 5 bases respectively, the junction contains 19 bases. The germline V gene encodes CDR1 MRHNA and CDR2 SNTAGT. Sample time point, as interpreted from the label and publication: pre-sensitization, week 0. The treatment or condition tag for this specimen amounts to: therapeutic diphenylcyclopropenone sensitization with weekly scalp DPC. At every patch-test visit, the blood draw took place before the patch test was put on. Eligible patients were aged 18 to 70, diagnosed with alopecia, deemed suitable for DPC therapy, and excluded if pregnant. Total RNA was extracted from unfractionated whole blood that had been collected in Tempus Blood RNA tubes.

The protocol used for the library was RACE. The instrument given in TCRdb is NextSeq 500. During library preparation, unique molecular identifiers were attached to individual cDNA molecules so that TCRs could be counted quantitatively and reproducibly. Each blood RNA sample was used to sequence both TCR alpha and TCR beta chains. The authors processed their data as follows. The median number of TCRs per sample was approximately 98,000, ranging from roughly 20,000 to 700,000. V, J and CDR3 annotation of the TCR reads was carried out using the Decombinator software suite. Every sample was subsampled to the same number of TCRs (28,000) for the PS versus PT1 abundance plots. Expanded TCRs were defined as absent before sensitization and observed at least eight times at the 2-week time point. TCRdb itself trimmed the public reads at Q25 with fastp, ran MiXCR and retained productive beta chains. Each entry is one CDR3 protein sequence, shown with its most common DNA and genes. TCRdb's processing, not the authors' own work, is the source of the V and J calls. Here the sample has tens of thousands of distinct CDR3 sequences; roughly a tenth occur a single time. The top ten clones comprise about 5.9% of the sample.

Specimen: whole blood, collected in connection with sensitization to the hapten diphenylcyclopropenone (DPC). The clonotype originates from a man aged 30-40 years with alopecia areata. Some clones in this sample may be carry-over from other donors' samples. This sequence uses TRBV6-4 and TRBJ1-1; possibly the D gene is TRBD1, per 5 matching bases. The CDR3 region reads CASSEVPGPAWTEAFF. The bases read TGTGCCAGCAGTGAGGTGCCAGGGCCGGCGTGGACTGAAGCTTTCTTT.